This TCR beta chain was captured by sequencing in a study of identical twins. The CDR3 consists of 12 residues. V dropped 4 bases and J dropped 6; count of bases not matched to a gene: 3. The germline V gene has CDR1 PRHDT and CDR2 FYEKMQ (reference sequence). This clonotype has a count of ten or more. TCRdb passed the 5' RACE reads through MiXCR, listing each CDR3 protein once. Of 1.5 million to 2 million distinct CDR3 sequences listed, less than 35% are singletons. The TCR was taken from a newborn girl in good health. The sample was cord blood. The V gene is TRBV13, the J gene TRBJ2-7; TRBD1 agrees at 7 bases. The CDR3 coding sequence is TGTGCCAGCAGCTCAACAGGGGTCGAGCAGTACTTC. This encodes CASSSTGVEQYF.